This T cell receptor (beta chain) comes out of a study of long-term antiretroviral therapy in people with HIV. Study observations and caveats: Repertoires with HIV possessed tighter CDR3 length spans than those of controls. Repertoire composition at all time points was dominated by clones that had expanded before ART.

Researchers report immunoSEQ v3.0 was run at survey level. Sequenced by immunoSEQ multiplex PCR; TCRdb stores in-frame clones only, minus some. The table shows about 40,000 clones, with 83% occurring only once. The CDR3 extends over 14 amino acids. V dropped 4 bases and J dropped 4 bases, with 15 bases sitting between them. Germline V gene data show CDR1 as SGHRS and CDR2 as YFSETQ. Worth noting for this clone: No antigen is known for it.

The rearrangement uses TRBV5-1 and TRBJ2-7, with D possibly TRBD1 on 6 matching bases. The sequence came from a young man with HIV. The sample here was unsorted PBMCs, taken 1 year after starting antiretroviral therapy. CDR3 DNA: TGCGCCAGCAGCCCCCCAGGGGCCGTTTACGAGCAGTACTTC. This sequence encodes CASSPPGAVYEQYF. Full variable domain (outside the CDR3, taken from reference TRBV5-1 and TRBJ2-7): KAGVTQTPRYLIKTRGQQVTLSCSPISGHRSVSWYQQTPGQGLQFLFEYFSETQRNKGNFPGRFSGRQFSNSRSEMNVSTLELGDSALYLCASSPPGAVYEQYFGPGTRLTVT.